This is a list of T cell receptor beta chains from one sample in a study of T cell responses to AZD1222 COVID-19 vaccine. Clones were sequenced by immunoSEQ multiplex PCR, and TCRdb holds only the in-frame ones, with some missing. The data show approximately 74,000 clones, 75% to 90% seen once. The sequencing here drew on peripheral blood, taken on day 0 of AZD1222 vaccination. The receptor set was obtained from an adult in good health. Each CDR3 is given with its conserved first and last residue. D genes are given only for firm matches. Size is omitted from some rows. Given values are once, few, many or a class for expanded clones.

D gene	V gene	clone size	CDR3 length	J gene	CDR3 DNA	CDR3 protein
.	TRBV18	.	13	TRBJ1-4	TGTGCCAGCTCAGTACTTGAAGGTGAAAAACTGTTTTTT	CASSVLEGEKLFF
TRBD1	TRBV28	once	16	TRBJ1-6	TGTGCCAGCAGTTTATGGAGGGGGCGCAACGATTCACCCCTCCACTTT	CASSLWRGRNDSPLHF
TRBD2	TRBV19	.	16	TRBJ2-2	TGTGCCAGTAGTATCCGGGACTACCGACGAACCGGGGAGCTGTTTTTT	CASSIRDYRRTGELFF
.	TRBV23-1	.	16	TRBJ2-5	TGCGCCAGCAGTACCCAAAAGGGGTTAGTACGATCGACCCAGTACTTC	CASSTQKGLVRSTQYF
TRBD2	TRBV4-2	.	15	TRBJ2-7	TGTGCCAGCAGCCAAGATGCGGGGGGTCCCTACGAGCAGTACTTC	CASSQDAGGPYEQYF
.	TRBV20-1	.	10	TRBJ2-1	TGCAGTGCCTATATACGTGAGCAGTTCTTC	CSAYIREQFF
.	TRBV10-3	.	14	TRBJ1-1	TGTGCCATCAGTGAGTCGGGGCGGGCCACTGAAGCTTTCTTT	CAISESGRATEAFF
TRBD2	TRBV7-9	.	16	TRBJ2-3	TGTGCCAGCACTTACCTGACTAGCGGAGGCACAGATACGCAGTATTTT	CASTYLTSGGTDTQYF
TRBD1	TRBV6-5	.	13	TRBJ1-2	TGTGCCAGCAGGGAGAGGACAGGGACGGGCTACACCTTC	CASRERTGTGYTF
.	TRBV28	.	14	TRBJ2-7	TGTGCCAGCCGAATAGGAGTTGACGGCTACGAGCAGTACTTC	CASRIGVDGYEQYF
.	TRBV18	.	13	TRBJ1-1	TGTGCCAGCTCACCACCGGTGGGCCGTGAAGCTTTCTTT	CASSPPVGREAFF
.	TRBV5-8	.	16	TRBJ1-6	TGTGCCAGCAGCTTGACCTTCTTGCCGAGGAATTCACCCCTCCACTTT	CASSLTFLPRNSPLHF
.	TRBV7-2	.	14	TRBJ2-7	TGTGCCAGCAGCTCTTACAGGGAAGCGCGGGAGCAGTACTTC	CASSSYREAREQYF
TRBD1	TRBV30	.	13	TRBJ1-6	TGTGCCTGGAGCGGGACAGGGGGTTCACCCCTCCACTTT	CAWSGTGGSPLHF
.	TRBV3-1/TRBV3-2	.	15	TRBJ1-6	TGTGCCAGCAGCCAAGGGGCAGGCTATAATTCACCCCTCCACTTT	CASSQGAGYNSPLHF
.	TRBV12-3/TRBV12-4	.	12	TRBJ1-1	TGTGCCAGTCAGCCTATGAACACTGAAGCTTTCTTT	CASQPMNTEAFF
TRBD2	TRBV29-1	.	13	TRBJ2-1	TGCAGCGGGGGGAGGGAACTGTCGATTGAGCAGTTCTTC	CSGGRELSIEQFF
TRBD1	TRBV29-1	.	14	TRBJ1-4	TGCAGCGTCCCCCGGGGACAGGGGTGGGAAAAACTGTTTTTT	CSVPRGQGWEKLFF
.	TRBV11-3	.	15	TRBJ2-1	TGTGCCAGCAGCTTAGAAGGGACGATTTACAATGAGCAGTTCTTC	CASSLEGTIYNEQFF
TRBD2	TRBV4-2	.	17	TRBJ2-3	TGTGCCAGCAGCCAACAAGGGACTAGCGGACCCACAGATACGCAGTATTTT	CASSQQGTSGPTDTQYF
.	TRBV29-1	.	14	TRBJ1-2	TGCAGCGTTCCGGGACCGACTATCAACTATGGCTACACCTTC	CSVPGPTINYGYTF
.	TRBV7-6	.	11	TRBJ2-2	TGTGCCAGCAGCCGGACCGGGGAGCTGTTTTTT	CASSRTGELFF